What follows describes a single T cell receptor (beta chain). The data derive from a study of blood T cell repertoires in COVID-19. This table comes from immunoSEQ multiplex PCR, and its TCRdb copy is limited to in-frame clones, with some not included. Here the sample spans about 270,000 clones, approximately 90% being singletons. The CDR3 is 16 amino acids. Trimming took 2 bases from V and 7 from J, leaving 19 bases between them. The TCR originated in a man aged 40-49 years who had been exposed to COVID-19. Source material: PBMCs or T cells enriched from blood (not recorded which). The J gene is TRBJ2-1, the V gene TRBV5-7; tentative D call: TRBD2 (7 bases). TRBV5-7 is classed as an ORF, of uncertain function. CDR3 residues: CASSLGGSGNWNEQFF. The CDR3 DNA follows: TGTGCCAGCAGCTTAGGGGGGAGCGGGAACTGGAATGAGCAGTTCTTC.